The present entry profiles one TCR beta chain with its context. The data derive from a study of blood T cell repertoires in COVID-19. Methods used by the authors: Estimation of nucleated cell counts was performed using reference gene primer amplification. The table came from immunoSEQ multiplex PCR; TCRdb's copy has only in-frame clones and leaves some out. V and J calls and clone size are as listed in that table; D and trimming were resolved from the DNA. There are around 260,000 clones in the sample; approximately 86% occur only once, and roughly 5% lies in the top ten. Seattle patients were enrolled while actively infected and followed longitudinally. This TCR was sampled from a woman in her sixties or seventies with COVID-19, enrolled during active disease. Sequencing was performed on peripheral blood.

The CDR3 region has the DNA TGTGCCAGCGGGACTACCAGGAGAGATACGCAGTATTTT. Its protein is CASGTTRRDTQYF. The chain carries TRBV28 and TRBJ2-3, with TRBD2 matching over 7 bases. Unmatched junction bases numbered 7, after V lost 8 bases and J lost 5 bases. Per the germline V gene, CDR1 is MDHEN and CDR2 is SYDVKM. This CDR3 has 13 amino acids.